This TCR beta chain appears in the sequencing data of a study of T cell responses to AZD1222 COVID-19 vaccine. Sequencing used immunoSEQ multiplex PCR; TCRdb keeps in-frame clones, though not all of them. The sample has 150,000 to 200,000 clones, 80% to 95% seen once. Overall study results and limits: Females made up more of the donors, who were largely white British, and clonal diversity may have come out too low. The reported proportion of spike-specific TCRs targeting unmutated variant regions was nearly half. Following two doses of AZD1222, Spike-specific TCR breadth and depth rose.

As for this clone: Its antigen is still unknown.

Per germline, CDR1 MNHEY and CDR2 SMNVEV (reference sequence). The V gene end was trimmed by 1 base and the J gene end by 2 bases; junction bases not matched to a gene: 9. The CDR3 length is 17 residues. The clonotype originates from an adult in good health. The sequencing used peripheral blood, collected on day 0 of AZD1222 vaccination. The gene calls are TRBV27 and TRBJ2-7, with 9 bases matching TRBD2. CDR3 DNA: TGTGCCAGCAGTTTATTTGGTAGCGGGAGTTATCCCTACGAGCAGTACTTC. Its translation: CASSLFGSGSYPYEQYF.